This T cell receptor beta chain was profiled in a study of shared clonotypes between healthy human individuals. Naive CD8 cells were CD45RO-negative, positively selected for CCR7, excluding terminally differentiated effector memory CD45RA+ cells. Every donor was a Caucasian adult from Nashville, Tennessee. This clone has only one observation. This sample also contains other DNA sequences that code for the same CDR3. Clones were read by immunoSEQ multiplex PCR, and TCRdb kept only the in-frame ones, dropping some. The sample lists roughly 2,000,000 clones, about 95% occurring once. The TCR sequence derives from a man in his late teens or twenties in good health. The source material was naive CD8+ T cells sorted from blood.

The CDR3 sequence is CASSDRGFYGYTF. DNA of the CDR3: TGTGCCAGCAGCGACAGGGGGTTCTATGGCTACACCTTC. V usage is TRBV25-1 and J usage is TRBJ1-2; TRBD1 matches 9 bases. The CDR3 spans 13 residues. Looked up from germline, CDR1 is MGHDK and CDR2 is SYGVNS. The junction had 3 bases not matched to a gene; V was cut back by 6 bases and J by 4 bases.